The next 16 T cell receptor beta chains were all read from a single sample in a study of T cell changes during pregnancy in multiple sclerosis. Using immunoSEQ multiplex PCR, the repertoire was profiled, and TCRdb retains in-frame clones only, with some absent. The table shows around 80,000 clones, with over 85% occurring only once. This material consisted of peripheral blood, taken in the second trimester of pregnancy. These receptors were obtained from a female donor in good health, enrolled as a control in a pregnancy study.

The chain couples TRBV6-6 to TRBJ2-5, with 9 bases aligning to TRBD1. The CDR3 sequence is 14 residues long. V lost 5 bases, J lost 4 bases, and 5 bases stayed unmatched. Germline V CDR1 and CDR2: MNHNY, SVGAGI (reference sequence). CDR3 coding DNA: TGTGCCAGCAGTGGACAGGGGTTTGGAGAGACCCAGTACTTC. This translates into CASSGQGFGETQYF.

The gene calls are TRBV27 and TRBJ2-3; 16 positions agree with TRBD2. Germline CDR1 reads MNHEY; CDR2 reads SMNVEV (reference sequence). The CDR3 runs 18 residues. V was pared by 5 bases and J by 2 bases, with 7 bases of the junction left unmatched. The CDR3 sequence is CASSLGLAGGFLTDTQYF. The CDR3 region has the DNA TGTGCCAGCAGTCTGGGACTAGCGGGAGGGTTTCTCACAGATACGCAGTATTTT.

As for this clone: This sample includes further DNA sequences coding for the same CDR3. For the CDR3, the DNA is TGTGCCAGCAGTAGCGGGAGCTCCTACAATGAGCAGTTCTTC. Its protein is CASSSGSSYNEQFF. The chain uses TRBV2 and TRBJ2-1; TRBD2 aligns across 8 bases. The CDR3 has 14 amino acids. V lost 5 bases, J lost 0 bases, and 0 bases stayed unmatched. Germline V lookup: CDR1 SNHLY, CDR2 FYNNEI.

The chain combines TRBV5-1 with TRBJ2-1; TRBD1 matches at 8 bases. Germline V gene lookup returns CDR1 SGHRS and CDR2 YFSETQ. The CDR3 is 14 amino acids. J was trimmed by 5 bases and V by 1 base; bases with no gene match: 2. The CDR3: CASSLLDRDNEQFF. In DNA form, the CDR3 reads TGCGCCAGCAGCTTGCTGGACAGGGACAATGAGCAGTTCTTC.

The chain joins TRBV5-1 to TRBJ1-5; D may be TRBD1 (5 bases). From germline, CDR1 is SGHRS and CDR2 YFSETQ. The CDR3 is 14 residues long. Trimming shortened V by 4 bases and J by 4 bases, and 12 bases separated the two germline ends. CDR3: CASSLDSTNQPQHF. CDR3 in DNA: TGCGCCAGCAGCCTAGACAGTACGAATCAGCCCCAGCATTTT.

This chain connects TRBV18 to TRBJ2-1; 7 bases are a match to TRBD1. CDR1 is KGHSH and CDR2 is LQKENI in the germline V gene. V shed 1 base and J 3 bases; nucleotides not matched to a gene: 3. CDR3 size: 15 residues. The CDR3 DNA is TGTGCCAGCTCACCACAGACAGGGCTCTACAATGAGCAGTTCTTC. Translation gives CASSPQTGLYNEQFF.

The chain uses TRBV5-1 and TRBJ1-3, with D possibly TRBD1 on 5 matching bases. The ends were cut back, 1 base at V and 7 bases at J, with 21 bases in the middle. CDR3 length: 17 residues. Germline CDR1 is SGHRS and CDR2 is YFSETQ. The CDR3 bases are TGCGCCAGCAGCTTGATGGGGACCGCGGGGGTCGGGAACACCATATATTTT. Encoded protein: CASSLMGTAGVGNTIYF.

This clone was recorded only once. The V gene is TRBV7-8, the J gene TRBJ2-1, with D possibly being TRBD2 (7 bases). The CDR3 spans 19 residues. Trimming removed 7 bases from V and 8 bases from J, with 33 bases in between. Germline V CDR1 and CDR2: SGHVS, FQNEAQ. The CDR3 sequence is CASTKKKPGQGGQGYEQFF. In DNA form, the CDR3 reads TGTGCCAGCACCAAAAAAAAACCTGGCCAGGGAGGGCAGGGGTATGAGCAGTTCTTC.

The CDR3 reads CASSPAPTTYNEQFF. The CDR3, as DNA: TGTGCCAGCAGCCCCGCCCCGACTACCTACAATGAGCAGTTCTTC. This chain joins TRBV7-6 and TRBJ2-1; D is perhaps TRBD2 (5 bases). Trimming removed 5 bases at V and 2 bases at J, with 13 bases between. The CDR3 has 15 residues. Germline V gene data show CDR1 as SGHVS and CDR2 as FNYEAQ.

The CDR3 region has the DNA TGTGCCAGCAGCGCTACAGGGGGACAATTCGGGACTGAAGCTTTCTTT. It yields the protein CASSATGGQFGTEAFF. The chain links TRBV9 to TRBJ1-1; 8 bases match TRBD1. Germline V gives CDR1 SGDLS, CDR2 YYNGEE. The CDR3 covers 16 residues. The junction had 12 bases not matched to a gene; V was cut back by 3 bases and J by 5 bases.

The chain uses TRBV28 and TRBJ2-7, with a weak D call TRBD2 (5 bases). CDR1 MDHEN and CDR2 SYDVKM come from the germline V gene. The CDR3 totals 13 residues. Between the trimmed V and J ends, which lost 5 bases and 6 bases, there was a span of 14 bases. The CDR3: CASSGLMASEQYF. CDR3 DNA sequence: TGTGCCAGCAGTGGACTCATGGCGAGCGAGCAGTACTTC.

The CDR3 loop reads CASYHRQTGANVLTF. CDR3 sequence (DNA): TGTGCCAGCTACCACAGGCAGACTGGGGCCAACGTCCTGACTTTC. The chain recombines TRBV18 with TRBJ2-6, with D possibly TRBD1 on 5 matching bases. Germline V gene lookup returns CDR1 KGHSH and CDR2 LQKENI. V lost 7 bases to trimming and J lost 2 bases, with 12 bases between them. There are 15 residues in the CDR3.

Written as DNA, the CDR3 is TGTGCCAGCAGCTTGTTCGTCTACGAGCAGTACTTC. This codes for CASSLFVYEQYF. The rearrangement uses TRBV5-6 and TRBJ2-7; D not certain. The CDR3 consists of 12 residues. Trimming removed 1 base from V and 3 bases from J, with 5 bases in between. The germline V gene has CDR1 SGHDT and CDR2 YYEEEE.

The chain links TRBV6-5 to TRBJ2-7; TRBD2 matches at 8 bases. This CDR3 contains 15 residues. Unmatched junction bases numbered 4, after V lost 0 bases and J lost 3 bases. Germline V lookup: CDR1 MNHEY, CDR2 SVGAGI. CDR3 bases: TGTGCCAGCAGTTACTCGTCAAGCGGGAGCTACGAGCAGTACTTC. Protein: CASSYSSSGSYEQYF.

The chain has TRBV6-4 and TRBJ2-3; 7 nucleotides align to TRBD2. V lost 1 base to trimming and J lost 5 bases; unmatched junction nucleotides: 18. Per germline, CDR1 MRHNA and CDR2 SNTAGT. The CDR3 is 19 residues long. Here the CDR3 reads CASSDYPKGREPVVDTQYF. CDR3 nucleotide sequence: TGTGCCAGCAGTGACTACCCCAAAGGGAGGGAACCTGTAGTAGATACGCAGTATTTT.

The chain recombines TRBV6-1 with TRBJ1-2; TRBD1 matches 8 bases. Unmatched junction bases numbered 11, after V lost 6 bases and J lost 8 bases. This CDR3 has 14 residues. Per germline, CDR1 MNHNS and CDR2 SASEGT. CDR3 protein: CASREPGTGWGYTF. In nucleotides, the CDR3 is TGTGCCAGCAGAGAGCCGGGGACAGGATGGGGCTACACCTTC.